These 29 T cell receptor beta chains originate from one sample sequenced in a study of blood T cells in healthy people across ages. The authors ran a second PCR of 7 to 11 cycles using a sample-barcoded 5' primer and a J-beta primer mix. TCRdb reprocessed the 5' RACE reads with MiXCR, giving one entry per CDR3 protein. The data hold about 670,000 distinct CDR3 sequences, with about 43% observed a single time. The specimen sequenced was blood. The receptors shown here come from an elderly man in good health.

The gene calls are TRBV20-1 and TRBJ2-7, with D perhaps assigned TRBD1 or TRBD2 (5 bases each). The CDR3 covers 12 residues. Deletions cut 5 bases from V and 6 bases from J, with 14 bases between. Per germline, CDR1 DFQATT and CDR2 SNEGSKA (reference sequence). The CDR3 DNA reads TGCAGTGCTCAGAAGGGAGACAGCGAGCAGTACTTC. Translating gives CSAQKGDSEQYF.

This clonotype has a handful of counts. The CDR3 DNA reads as TGCAGTGCTAGAGAACAGGGAACCTACGAGCAGTACTTC. Translating it yields CSAREQGTYEQYF. The V call is TRBV20-1, the J call TRBJ2-7, with TRBD1 as a possible D gene (6 bases). The V gene's germline CDR1 is DFQATT and CDR2 SNEGSKA (reference sequence). The length of the CDR3 is 13 residues. V was clipped by 0 bases and J by 2 bases, with 8 bases between them.

The chain recombines TRBV6-6 with TRBJ2-3, with D unresolved. The V and J ends lost 7 bases and 5 bases respectively, with 10 bases between them. The CDR3 runs to 12 residues. Germline CDR1 and CDR2: MNHNY and SVGAGI (reference sequence). The CDR3 spells CASTSDRDTQYF. CDR3 in DNA: TGTGCCAGCACTTCCGACCGAGATACGCAGTATTTT.

This chain connects TRBV6-2 or TRBV6-3 to TRBJ2-5; 7 bases agree with TRBD2. The germline gives CDR1 MNHEY, CDR2 SVGEGT. The V and J ends lost 4 bases and 1 base, in that order; junction bases with no gene match: 12. The CDR3 is 17 residues long. The CDR3 DNA follows: TGTGCCAGCAGTTCCCCTAGCGGACCAAAACTCCAAGAGACCCAGTACTTC. This sequence encodes CASSSPSGPKLQETQYF.

The chain joins TRBV9 to TRBJ2-7, with a tentative D call TRBD2 (6 bases). The germline CDR1 and CDR2 sequences are SGDLS and YYNGEE. The CDR3 covers 16 residues. V was pared by 4 bases and J by 6 bases, with 23 bases between. DNA of the CDR3: TGTGCCAGCAGCCAAGGTGCGGGGTCCCTGACGATCGAGCAGTACTTC. Protein product: CASSQGAGSLTIEQYF.

This CDR3 is CASSSPDRGSVLTF. The CDR3 coding sequence is TGTGCCAGCAGTTCCCCCGACAGGGGCAGCGTCCTGACTTTC. The chain couples TRBV6-2 or TRBV6-3 to TRBJ2-6, with TRBD1 matching 8 bases. J was trimmed by 12 bases and V by 4 bases; bases with no gene match: 8. Germline V gene data show CDR1 as MNHEY and CDR2 as SVGEGT. The CDR3 is 14 amino acids.

In the case of this clonotype: At one end the junction does not follow the germline gene, possibly because of a read error. The chain recombines TRBV20-1 with TRBJ2-7; 9 nucleotides align to TRBD1. Germline CDR1 is DFQATT and CDR2 is SNEGSKA (reference sequence). CDR3 length: 14 residues. CDR3 region: CSAPPGTGSNEQNF. The DNA for the CDR3 is TGCAGTGCTCCCCCCGGGACAGGGTCGAACGAGCAGAACTTC.

The J gene is TRBJ2-2, the V gene TRBV5-1; D could derive from TRBD1 or TRBD2 (6 bases each). Germline assignment: CDR1 SGHRS and CDR2 YFSETQ. The CDR3 spans 14 residues. The germline V and J ends were trimmed by 4 bases and 7 bases, with 14 bases remaining between them. CDR3 region: CASSLGRGRGELFF. DNA of the CDR3: TGCGCCAGCAGCCTCGGACGGGGGCGCGGGGAGCTGTTTTTT.

The gene calls are TRBV20-1 and TRBJ2-2, with no clear D. The CDR3 spans 13 residues. V lost 0 bases and J lost 9, with 11 bases in between. Germline CDR1 reads DFQATT; CDR2 reads SNEGSKA (reference sequence). DNA for the CDR3: TGCAGTGCTAGAGATGTTGGCGTCAGGGAGCTGTTTTTT. This codes for CSARDVGVRELFF.

As for this clonotype: A clone one base away is much larger, so this may be a read error. The genes are TRBV2 and TRBJ1-2, with D perhaps TRBD1 (6 bases). V gave up 0 bases and J gave up 7 bases, with 24 bases separating them. CDR3 length equals 18 residues. The germline V gene encodes CDR1 SNHLY and CDR2 FYNNEI. The CDR3 nucleotides are TGTGCCAGCAGTGAAGCTGGTTTGGATCGTCGTGTCAGGGGTGGCTACACCTTC. Its translation is CASSEAGLDRRVRGGYTF.

The J gene is TRBJ2-2, the V gene TRBV20-1, with D perhaps matching TRBD2 (5 bases). The CDR3 extends over 16 amino acids. Trimming removed 5 bases at V and 2 bases at J, with 18 bases between. Germline lookup yields CDR1 DFQATT and CDR2 SNEGSKA (reference sequence). CDR3 sequence: CSAPLPLAPNTGELFF. The CDR3 DNA reads as TGCAGTGCTCCCCTCCCGCTAGCCCCTAACACCGGGGAGCTGTTTTTT.

CDR3 in amino acids: CASSPRGAGAGTDTQYF. The DNA of the CDR3 is TGTGCCAGCAGTCCACGGGGAGCGGGGGCGGGCACAGATACGCAGTATTTT. The gene calls are TRBV12-3 or TRBV12-4 and TRBJ2-3, with 8 bases matching TRBD2. V was pared by 5 bases and J by 1 base, with 11 bases of the junction left unmatched. The CDR3 is made up of 17 amino acids.

This chain joins TRBV6-1 and TRBJ2-7, with D possibly matching TRBD1 (5 bases). This CDR3 has 13 amino acids. Trimming stripped 7 bases from V and 0 bases from J, with 10 bases between. Looked up from germline, CDR1 is MNHNS and CDR2 is SASEGT. The CDR3 sequence is CASKGNPSYEQYF. DNA for the CDR3: TGTGCCAGCAAGGGGAACCCCTCCTACGAGCAGTACTTC.

A few counts support this clonotype. The chain employs TRBV3-1 and TRBJ2-7; TRBD2 matches 8 bases. The CDR3 has 17 residues. Germline-derived CDR1 and CDR2 are LGHDT and YNNKEL (reference sequence). With 2 bases clipped from V and 3 bases from J, the junction kept 12 bases outside the gene matches. In nucleotides, the CDR3 is TGTGCCAGCAGCCAACGGGGGGGGAACGTTGTAGGCTACGAGCAGTACTTC. This translates into CASSQRGGNVVGYEQYF.

The V gene is TRBV25-1, the J gene TRBJ1-1; the D gene is possibly TRBD1 (5 bases). V lost 6 bases and J 5 bases, leaving 19 bases between the germline ends. The CDR3 is 15 residues long. Germline loops: CDR1 MGHDK, CDR2 SYGVNS. CDR3: CASRGTARVGTEAFF. The CDR3 DNA reads TGTGCCAGCAGGGGGACGGCGAGAGTGGGGACTGAAGCTTTCTTT.

Regarding this clonotype: This clone may be a read error of a much larger clone one base away. The genes are TRBV27 and TRBJ2-7; 9 nucleotides agree with TRBD1. The ends lost 3 bases at V and 7 bases at J; junction bases unmatched: 10. Per germline, CDR1 MNHEY and CDR2 SMNVEV (reference sequence). The length of the CDR3 is 15 residues. Here the CDR3 reads CASSLTGGIVNEQYF. The CDR3 nucleotides read TGTGCCAGCAGTTTGACAGGGGGTATAGTGAATGAGCAGTACTTC.

The sample holds a few counts of this clonotype. The chain links TRBV20-1 to TRBJ2-5; D uncertain. This CDR3 has 11 amino acids. CDR1 DFQATT and CDR2 SNEGSKA come from the germline V gene (reference sequence). Trimming stripped 2 bases from V and 13 bases from J, with 14 bases between. The CDR3 sequence: CSARHEIFGYF. The DNA of the CDR3 is TGCAGTGCTAGACACGAGATTTTCGGGTACTTC.

This clonotype was counted only a few times. V usage is TRBV7-3 and J usage is TRBJ2-1, with 10 bases identical to TRBD1. The CDR3 covers 16 residues. V shed 5 bases, J shed 7 bases, and the junction held 11 bases outside the gene matches. Germline V gene sequence: CDR1 SGHTA, CDR2 FQGTGA. CDR3 loop: CASSPTGTGVRNEQFF. In DNA, the CDR3 is TGTGCCAGCAGCCCAACCGGGACAGGGGTGAGGAATGAGCAGTTCTTC.

Only a few counts were recorded for this clonotype. V gene TRBV25-1 combines with J gene TRBJ2-2, with 7 bases that match TRBD1. The germline V gene has CDR1 MGHDK and CDR2 SYGVNS. The CDR3 has 15 residues. The V segment lost 1 base and the J segment 5 bases; nucleotides outside the gene matches: 4. The CDR3 region is CASSESQGWTGELFF. In nucleotides, the CDR3 is TGTGCCAGCAGTGAATCACAGGGGTGGACCGGGGAGCTGTTTTTT. Combining the CDR3 with reference TRBV25-1 and TRBJ2-2 gives the whole variable domain EADIYQTPRYLVIGTGKKITLECSQTMGHDKMYWYQQDPGMELHLIHYSYGVNSTEKGDLSSESTVSRIRTEHFPLTLESARPSHTSQYLCASSESQGWTGELFFGEGSRLTVL.

In this sample, this clonotype turned up a few times. The junction and the germline gene differ at one end; a read error may be behind it. The chain employs TRBV11-3 and TRBJ2-6; no clear D. There are 15 residues in the CDR3. Germline V CDR1 and CDR2: SGHNT, YENEEA. The CDR3 here is CASSPRSSGANVLTF. DNA of the CDR3: TGCGCCAGCAGCCCCAGATCCTCTGGGGCCAACGTCCTGACTTTC.

This clonotype occurred many times. V usage is TRBV29-1 and J usage is TRBJ2-3; TRBD1 matches at 8 bases. V was pared by 3 bases and J by 4 bases, with 6 bases of the junction left unmatched. The CDR3 spans 14 residues. Germline-derived CDR1 and CDR2 are SQVTM and ANQGSEA. Here the CDR3 reads CSVERTGIADTQYF. For the CDR3, the DNA is TGCAGCGTTGAGAGGACAGGGATAGCAGATACGCAGTATTTT.

On this clonotype: A read error may produce the germline difference seen at one junction end. This chain connects TRBV6-2 or TRBV6-3 to TRBJ1-4; D not resolved. Per germline, CDR1 MNHEY and CDR2 SVGEGT. The CDR3 has 14 residues. For the CDR3, the DNA is TGCGCCAGCACCGTAACCGGGCGGCATGAAAAACTGTTTTTT. Translating gives CASTVTGRHEKLFF.

CDR3 region: CSARDVGQALFQQYF. Here the CDR3 DNA reads TGCAGTGCTAGAGACGTCGGGCAGGCCCTCTTCCAGCAGTACTTC. This chain links TRBV20-1 with TRBJ2-7; no definite D call. Germline loops: CDR1 DFQATT, CDR2 SNEGSKA (reference sequence). This CDR3 is built from 15 residues. The V gene lost 0 bases and the J gene lost 8 bases, with 20 bases spanning the gap.

The rearrangement uses TRBV6-5 and TRBJ2-3; TRBD1 is a possible D gene (5 bases). The V gene's germline CDR1 is MNHEY and CDR2 SVGAGI. This CDR3 spans 13 amino acids. V shed 3 bases and J shed 4 bases, with 8 bases lying between them. The CDR3, as DNA: TGTGCCAGCAGTTATCAGGGCCCAGATACGCAGTATTTT. Translated: CASSYQGPDTQYF.

The table lists this clonotype with a count of one. This may be a read error: a much more frequent sequence differs by one nucleotide. The chain joins TRBV11-1 to TRBJ2-5; 7 nucleotides match TRBD1. The DNA end favors TRBJ2-7, so the J call may be wrong. The germline CDR1 and CDR2 sequences are SGHAT and FQDESV (reference sequence). This CDR3 has 15 amino acids. CDR3 protein: CASSQTRGLSHEQYF. In DNA, the CDR3 is TGTGCCAGCAGCCAAACCAGGGGGTTGTCCCACGAGCAGTACTTC.

There are a few counts of this clonotype. The chain recombines TRBV13 with TRBJ2-3; 7 bases match TRBD2. V gave up 1 base and J gave up 1 base; unmatched junction bases: 2. Germline assignment: CDR1 PRHDT and CDR2 FYEKMQ (reference sequence). CDR3 size: 15 residues. Here the CDR3 reads CASSLETSGTDTQYF. DNA for the CDR3: TGTGCCAGCAGCTTAGAAACTAGCGGCACAGATACGCAGTATTTT.

Turning to this clonotype: This could be a read error, since a much larger clone is one nucleotide away. The J gene is TRBJ2-5, the V gene TRBV7-2, with 10 bases that match TRBD2. Germline values: CDR1 SGHTA, CDR2 FQGNSA. CDR3 length: 14 residues. After removal of 3 bases from V and 4 bases from J, the junction contained 2 bases not matched to a gene. CDR3 nucleotide sequence: TGTGCCAGCAGCTTCCCTAGCGGGGGAGAGACCCAGTACTTC. Translation: CASSFPSGGETQYF.

This clonotype was recorded a few times. The chain is built from TRBV7-9 and TRBJ2-6, with D uncertain. CDR3 length: 16 residues. Germline loops: CDR1 SEHNR, CDR2 FQNEAQ (reference sequence). Trimming removed 5 bases from V and 0 bases from J, with 11 bases in between. CDR3 protein: CASSPSRASGANVLTF. Written as DNA, the CDR3 is TGTGCCAGCAGCCCCAGTCGGGCCTCTGGGGCCAACGTCCTGACTTTC.

The V call is TRBV5-1, the J call TRBJ2-7; 7 bases align to TRBD1. Germline CDR1 and CDR2: SGHRS and YFSETQ. The CDR3 sequence is 16 residues long. The ends lost 4 bases at V and 0 bases at J; junction bases unmatched: 10. The CDR3 DNA reads TGCGCCAGCAGCCCCAGACAGGGCCCCTACTCCTACGAGCAGTACTTC. It codes for CASSPRQGPYSYEQYF.